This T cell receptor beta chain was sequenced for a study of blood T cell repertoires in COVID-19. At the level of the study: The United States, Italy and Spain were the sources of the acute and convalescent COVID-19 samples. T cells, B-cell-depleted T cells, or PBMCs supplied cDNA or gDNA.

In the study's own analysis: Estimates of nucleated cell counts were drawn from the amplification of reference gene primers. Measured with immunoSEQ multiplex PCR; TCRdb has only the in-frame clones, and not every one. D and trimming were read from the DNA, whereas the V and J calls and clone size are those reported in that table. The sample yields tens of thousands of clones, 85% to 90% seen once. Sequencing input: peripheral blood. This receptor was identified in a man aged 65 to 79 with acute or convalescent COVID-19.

In nucleotides, the CDR3 is TGTGCCAGCTCGGACAGGGGAACCCCCGGGGAGCTGTTTTTT. Protein product: CASSDRGTPGELFF. The chain recombines TRBV18 with TRBJ2-2, with 9 bases fitting TRBD1. The trim removed 6 bases at V and 6 bases at J, leaving 5 bases unmatched. The CDR3 runs 14 residues. CDR1 and CDR2 from the germline V gene are KGHSH and LQKENI.